These 21 T cell receptor beta chains originate from one sample sequenced in a study of cytomegalovirus exposure and HLA in healthy donors. PCR amplification relied on 60 Vbeta primers (plus 13 Jbeta primers). TCRdb's copy holds only in-frame clones and misses some; the assay was immunoSEQ multiplex PCR. Of 150,000 to 200,000 clones detected, about three quarters appear once; the ten largest clones hold 1.4%. The specimen sequenced was PBMCs. Receptors were obtained from a man younger than 30 in good health and CMV-seronegative.

V gene TRBV6-1 combines with J gene TRBJ1-5, with D maybe TRBD1 (6 bases). Per germline, CDR1 MNHNS and CDR2 SASEGT. The CDR3 has 15 residues. The germline V and J ends were trimmed by 6 bases and 4 bases, with 16 bases remaining between them. The CDR3 sequence: CASRTAGTNNQPQHF. CDR3 nucleotide sequence: TGTGCCAGCAGAACAGCCGGGACAAATAATCAGCCCCAGCATTTT.

The chain carries TRBV5-1 and TRBJ1-2; D gene unclear. The CDR3 extends over 14 amino acids. Germline CDR1 and CDR2: SGHRS and YFSETQ. Trimming removed 0 bases at V and 1 base at J, with 7 bases between. The CDR3, as DNA: TGCGCCAGCAGCTTGGGTGGCAGTAACTATGGCTACACCTTC. Amino acid sequence: CASSLGGSNYGYTF.

The chain recombines TRBV10-3 with TRBJ1-1; D uncertain. CDR3 length equals 15 residues. CDR1 ENHRY and CDR2 SYGVKD come from the germline V gene. V dropped 2 bases and J dropped 7 bases, with 17 bases sitting between them. The DNA of the CDR3 is TGTGCCATCAGTGAGACCGGGGTCGGGCGAATTGAAGCTTTCTTT. It encodes CAISETGVGRIEAFF.

In this sample, this clone turned up a few times. V and J are TRBV4-2 and TRBJ1-2; D gene unclear. In germline, CDR1 is LGHNA, CDR2 YNFKEQ. Trimming stripped 0 bases from V and 4 bases from J, with 15 bases between. The CDR3 sequence is 16 residues long. CDR3 coding DNA: TGTGCCAGCAGCCAAGATCTTCGGGGAGAGGGCTATGGCTACACCTTC. Translated, it gives CASSQDLRGEGYGYTF.

The rearrangement joins TRBV7-8 to TRBJ2-5; 7 nucleotides align to TRBD2. Germline V lookup: CDR1 SGHVS, CDR2 FQNEAQ. The junction had 10 bases not matched to a gene; V was cut back by 4 bases and J by 5 bases. This CDR3 is 15 amino acids long. CDR3 sequence: CASSYTKRGEETQYF. Here the CDR3 DNA reads TGTGCCAGCAGCTACACAAAGCGGGGAGAGGAGACCCAGTACTTC. Looking up the rest from reference TRBV7-8 and TRBJ2-5 gives the full variable domain: GAGVSQSPRYKVAKRGQDVALRCDPISGHVSLFWYQQALGQGPEFLTYFQNEAQLDKSGLPSDRFFAERPEGSVSTLKIQRTQQEDSAVYLCASSYTKRGEETQYFGPGTRLLVL.

The table lists this clone with a count of one. V gene TRBV30 combines with J gene TRBJ2-7; D may be TRBD2 (6 bases). Per the germline V gene, CDR1 is GTSNPN and CDR2 is SVGIG (reference sequence). This CDR3 has 16 residues. V gave up 4 bases and J gave up 3 bases, with 22 bases separating them. In DNA form, the CDR3 reads TGTGCCTGGAAAGGGCAACCGGGGACTTTCAGCTACGAGCAGTACTTC. This codes for CAWKGQPGTFSYEQYF.

The CDR3: CASSEDRGYNEQFF. In DNA, the CDR3 is TGTGCCAGCAGTGAGGACAGGGGTTACAATGAGCAGTTCTTC. The chain is built from TRBV28 and TRBJ2-1; 9 bases are a match to TRBD1. Germline V lookup: CDR1 MDHEN, CDR2 SYDVKM. This CDR3 spans 14 amino acids. The J segment lost 4 bases and the V segment lost 5 bases, leaving 3 bases of the junction unmatched.

The sample holds a few counts of this clone. This rearrangement joins TRBV4-3 to TRBJ1-1; TRBD1 agrees at 10 bases. J lost 4 bases, V lost 3 bases, and 2 bases had no gene match. The CDR3 runs to 14 residues. Germline loops: CDR1 LGHNA, CDR2 YSLEER. The CDR3 protein is CASSQTGGFTEAFF. CDR3 in DNA: TGCGCCAGCAGCCAGACAGGGGGCTTCACTGAAGCTTTCTTT.

The chain carries TRBV7-9 and TRBJ1-5; a possible D gene is TRBD1 (5 bases). The germline CDR1 and CDR2 sequences are SEHNR and FQNEAQ (reference sequence). Trimming took 4 bases from V and 4 from J, leaving 8 bases between them. This CDR3 is 13 amino acids long. The CDR3 region is CASSSQVNQPQHF. The CDR3 DNA reads TGTGCCAGCAGCTCACAGGTAAATCAGCCCCAGCATTTT.

DNA for the CDR3: TGTGCCAGCAGTTTTTTAGGACCGGCAGGGGGCATAGATACGCAGTATTTT. Translating gives CASSFLGPAGGIDTQYF. This chain uses TRBV27 with TRBJ2-3; 8 bases are shared with TRBD1. V shed 3 bases and J 5 bases; nucleotides not matched to a gene: 13. CDR1 and CDR2 from the germline V gene are MNHEY and SMNVEV (reference sequence). CDR3 length: 17 residues.

The V gene is TRBV7-2, the J gene TRBJ1-6; D is unclear. Germline V CDR1 and CDR2: SGHTA, FQGNSA. Trimming removed 2 bases from V and 7 bases from J, with 18 bases in between. The CDR3 is made up of 17 amino acids. In DNA, the CDR3 is TGTGCCAGCAGCTTACGTTCCAGTCGGGTTTCCAATTCACCCCTCCACTTT. Translating gives CASSLRSSRVSNSPLHF.

The genes are TRBV4-3 and TRBJ1-3; no clear D. The CDR3 is made up of 16 amino acids. The germline V gene has CDR1 LGHNA and CDR2 YSLEER. V was clipped by 4 bases and J by 0 bases, with 13 bases between them. The CDR3 sequence: CASSPSPAVSGNTIYF. DNA of the CDR3: TGCGCCAGCAGCCCATCCCCCGCGGTCTCTGGAAACACCATATATTTT.

The chain uses TRBV19 and TRBJ2-2; TRBD2 is a possible D gene (5 bases). The germline V gene encodes CDR1 LNHDA and CDR2 SQIVND (reference sequence). This CDR3 is built from 16 residues. With 4 bases removed from V and 1 base from J, the gap between germline ends came to 13 bases. The CDR3 sequence is CASSTVAGLNTGELFF. CDR3 DNA: TGTGCCAGTAGTACGGTGGCAGGACTGAACACCGGGGAGCTGTTTTTT.

The chain joins TRBV6-5 to TRBJ1-2; the D gene is possibly TRBD1 (5 bases). Germline loops: CDR1 MNHEY, CDR2 SVGAGI. V lost 4 bases to trimming and J lost 7 bases, with 10 bases between them. This CDR3 contains 12 residues. The CDR3 DNA reads as TGTGCCAGCAGTTCGACAGCTTGTGGCTACACCTTC. Protein sequence: CASSSTACGYTF.

The gene calls are TRBV29-1 and TRBJ1-3, with D unresolved. V shed 6 bases and J shed 0 bases, with 12 bases lying between them. Germline assignment: CDR1 SQVTM and CDR2 ANQGSEA. This CDR3 spans 14 amino acids. The CDR3 loop is CSVSFPNSGNTIYF. Written as DNA, the CDR3 is TGCAGCGTGAGCTTTCCGAACTCTGGAAACACCATATATTTT.

The rearrangement uses TRBV29-1 and TRBJ1-1; TRBD1 is a possible D gene (6 bases). V gave up 3 bases and J gave up 5 bases, with 19 bases separating them. The CDR3 loop spans 15 amino acids. CDR1 and CDR2 from the germline V gene are SQVTM and ANQGSEA. The CDR3 bases are TGCAGCGTTGATGGGGAGGGGGAAGAGTGGACTGAAGCTTTCTTT. Translated, it gives CSVDGEGEEWTEAFF.

The V and J genes are TRBV2 and TRBJ1-6, with 9 bases aligning to TRBD1. Germline CDR1 and CDR2: SNHLY and FYNNEI. Trimming cost V 6 bases and J 5 bases; bases outside gene matches: 5. The CDR3 covers 15 residues. CDR3 region: CASRGQGLDNSPLHF. CDR3 bases: TGTGCCAGCAGGGGACAGGGTCTGGATAATTCACCCCTCCACTTT.

The CDR3 loop reads CASSTGVSGNTIYF. CDR3 in DNA: TGTGCCAGCAGTACAGGGGTCTCTGGAAACACCATATATTTT. The genes are TRBV6-5 and TRBJ1-3, with 7 bases aligning to TRBD1. The CDR3 is 14 amino acids. J lost 0 bases, V lost 5 bases, and 1 base had no gene match. Looked up from germline, CDR1 is MNHEY and CDR2 is SVGAGI.

This chain joins TRBV9 and TRBJ1-2; D is uncertain. This CDR3 comprises 12 residues. CDR1 and CDR2 from the germline V gene are SGDLS and YYNGEE. V lost 3 bases to trimming and J lost 8 bases, with 11 bases between them. CDR3 sequence: CASSATESGYTF. The CDR3, as DNA: TGTGCCAGCAGCGCGACGGAGAGCGGCTACACCTTC.

This clone was seen only a few times. Within the sample, other DNA sequences also encode this same CDR3. The rearrangement links TRBV5-5 to TRBJ2-1, with D possibly TRBD1 on 5 matching bases. Germline loops: CDR1 SGHKS, CDR2 YYEKEE (reference sequence). The CDR3 is 15 residues long. Between the trimmed V and J ends, which lost 2 bases and 4 bases, there was a span of 13 bases. DNA for the CDR3: TGTGCCAGCAGCTTAGGGCAGGGTCGGTACAATGAGCAGTTCTTC. Residues: CASSLGQGRYNEQFF.

This chain joins TRBV30 and TRBJ1-3; D remains ambiguous. CDR1 and CDR2 (germline): GTSNPN, SVGIG (reference sequence). This CDR3 is built from 16 residues. V lost 1 base to trimming and J lost 0 bases, with 13 bases between them. CDR3 region: CAWSDWSGNSGNTIYF. In DNA, the CDR3 is TGTGCCTGGAGTGACTGGTCGGGAAACTCTGGAAACACCATATATTTT. The full variable domain, completed using reference TRBV30 and TRBJ1-3, is SQTIHQWPATLVQPVGSPLSLECTVEGTSNPNLYWYRQAAGRGLQLLFYSVGIGQISSEVPQNLSASRPQDRQFILSSKKLLLSDSGFYLCAWSDWSGNSGNTIYFGEGSWLTVV.